These T cell receptor beta chains were read from a single sample in a study of T cell repertoires and HLA-DP antigens. The assay was immunoSEQ multiplex PCR, and TCRdb's table has in-frame clones only and misses some. The sample gives roughly 120,000 clones, 90% to 95% of which show up once; less than 0.35% is in the top ten. Their antigens are not known. The material sequenced was CD4+ T cells from PBMCs. Receptors were obtained from a woman in her late teens or twenties in good health and CMV-seronegative. Each CDR3 is given with its conserved first and last residue. A D gene is named only where the DNA matches it firmly. Size is stated for part of the rows, as once, few or many counts, or as a class when the clone is expanded.

d_gene	v_gene	abundance	j_gene	CDR3nt	CDR3aa
-	TRBV28	-	TRBJ1-5	TGTGCCAGCAGTCCCCAGGGGTACCATCAGCCCCAGCATTTT	CASSPQGYHQPQHF
TRBD1	TRBV6-6	-	TRBJ2-3	TGTGCCAGCAGTCCCGGACAGGGAGATAGCACAGATACGCAGTATTTT	CASSPGQGDSTDTQYF
-	TRBV5-1	-	TRBJ1-3	TGCGCCAGCAGCTTGGGCCAGGGTGGAAACACCATATATTTT	CASSLGQGGNTIYF
TRBD1	TRBV7-9	-	TRBJ1-2	TGTGCCAGCAGTGTTACAGGGGAGACTAACTATGGCTACACCTTC	CASSVTGETNYGYTF
TRBD2	TRBV6-5	-	TRBJ2-1	TGTGCCAGCAGTTACTCGAAGGGCGGGGGGGTAAATGAGCAGTTCTTC	CASSYSKGGGVNEQFF
-	TRBV19	once	TRBJ1-4	TGTGCCAGTAGTATCGCCGTAGGGGAAAAACTGTTTTTT	CASSIAVGEKLFF
-	TRBV4-2	-	TRBJ1-5	TGTGCCAGCAGCCAAGAACGGGGGTTGGTCAATCAGCCCCAGCATTTT	CASSQERGLVNQPQHF
TRBD1	TRBV14	-	TRBJ2-3	TGTGCCAGCAGCCCTTTGAGGACAGGGGCTAGCACAGATACGCAGTATTTT	CASSPLRTGASTDTQYF
-	TRBV9	-	TRBJ2-3	TGTGCCAGCAGCGTAGAGACTAGTGGTGCAGATACGCAGTATTTT	CASSVETSGADTQYF
-	TRBV27	-	TRBJ2-7	TGTGCCAGCGGGACCGTGTCCTACGAGCAGTACTTC	CASGTVSYEQYF
-	TRBV6-6	-	TRBJ1-1	TGTGCCAGCCTTCCTGGAGGGGAGTACACTGAAGCTTTCTTT	CASLPGGEYTEAFF
TRBD2	TRBV19	-	TRBJ2-7	TGTGCCAGTAGTATAGGTATTCTCCGGGGGGGCTCTGGCTACGAGCAGTACTTC	CASSIGILRGGSGYEQYF
TRBD2	TRBV10-1	-	TRBJ2-3	TGCGCCAGCAGTGAAGATCCCCCAGGACTAGCGGGGGGGGATACGCAGTATTTT	CASSEDPPGLAGGDTQYF
-	TRBV7-2	-	TRBJ1-4	TGTGCCAGCAGCTTAGGGTGGGGTATCGATGAAAAACTGTTTTTT	CASSLGWGIDEKLFF
-	TRBV7-9	-	TRBJ1-1	TGTGCCAGCAGCTTAATCCAAATTAACACTGAAGCTTTCTTT	CASSLIQINTEAFF
-	TRBV7-2	-	TRBJ1-1	TGTGCCAGCTCCTTGGGACACGCGAACACTGAAGCTTTCTTT	CASSLGHANTEAFF
-	TRBV9	-	TRBJ2-7	TGTGCCAGCAGCGTAGAGGGGGGCGCCCCCTACGAGCAGTACTTC	CASSVEGGAPYEQYF
-	TRBV4-1	-	TRBJ1-2	TGCGCCAGCAGCCAAAGGGCGGTCAACTCCTATGGCTACACCTTC	CASSQRAVNSYGYTF
TRBD1	TRBV7-2	-	TRBJ2-2	TGTGCCAGCAGCTTCGACAGGGTGGCGAACACCGGGGAGCTGTTTTTT	CASSFDRVANTGELFF
-	TRBV2	few	TRBJ2-5	TGTGCCAGCAGTGAAGCGCTTCGGATAACCGAGACCCAGTACTTC	CASSEALRITETQYF
TRBD1	TRBV7-3	-	TRBJ1-2	TGTGCCAGCAGCTTAACCCGGACAGGGGACGGCTACACCTTC	CASSLTRTGDGYTF
-	TRBV7-9	-	TRBJ1-6	TGTGCCAGCAGCCCGACCGGCGGGGTTCGGCATTCACCCCTCCACTTT	CASSPTGGVRHSPLHF
TRBD2	TRBV15	-	TRBJ2-7	TGTGCCACCAGCAGAGACCCTAGCGGCTCCTACGAGCAGTACTTC	CATSRDPSGSYEQYF
-	TRBV28	-	TRBJ2-1	TGTGCCATAACTCCGAACTCCTACAATGAGCAGTTCTTC	CAITPNSYNEQFF
TRBD1	TRBV15	-	TRBJ1-1	TGTGCCACCAGCAGAGATCGGATCGGACAGGGGGTGTCTTTCTTT	CATSRDRIGQGVSFF